The sample holds one count of the clone carrying this T cell receptor (beta chain). Germline values: CDR1 SGHTA, CDR2 FQGNSA. Trimming pared 3 bases from V and 4 bases from J, leaving 12 bases between. The CDR3 consists of 14 residues. Genomic DNA acted as the template from which TCR beta VDJ combination and CDR3 sequence profiling were carried out. TCRdb ran MiXCR on the reads and lists one entry per CDR3 protein. The sample carries approximately 300,000 distinct CDR3 sequences, roughly 61% recorded once. This sample is part of a study of CD8+CD57+ T cells in acquired aplastic anemia. In the study overall: When averaged, DNA from sorted CD4+ and CD8+ cells came to around 3.4 ug.

Sequencing involved patients with CD8+CD57+ cell expansion previously shown by flow cytometry. The gene calls are TRBV7-2 and TRBJ1-1; D is ambiguous. The sequencing sample was made of sorted CD4+, CD8+, or CD8+CD57+ T cells (not recorded which) from PBMCs. This clonotype was sampled from a human donor with aplastic anemia. CDR3 nucleotides: TGTGCCAGCAGCTTCCCCGGGGAATCCACTGAAGCTTTCTTT. Residues: CASSFPGESTEAFF.